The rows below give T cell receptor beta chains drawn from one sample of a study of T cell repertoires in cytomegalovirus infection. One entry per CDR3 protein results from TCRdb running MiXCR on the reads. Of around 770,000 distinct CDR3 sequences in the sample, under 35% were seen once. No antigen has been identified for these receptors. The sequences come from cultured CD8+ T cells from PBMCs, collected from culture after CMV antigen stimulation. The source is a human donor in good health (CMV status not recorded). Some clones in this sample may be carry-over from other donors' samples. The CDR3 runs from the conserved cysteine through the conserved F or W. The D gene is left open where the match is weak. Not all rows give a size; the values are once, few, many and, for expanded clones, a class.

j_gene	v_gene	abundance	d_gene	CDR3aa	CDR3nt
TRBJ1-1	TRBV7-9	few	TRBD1	CASSYKQAQGVNTEAFF	TGTGCCAGCAGTTATAAACAGGCCCAGGGGGTGAACACTGAAGCTTTCTTT
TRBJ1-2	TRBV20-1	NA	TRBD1	CSAPDDREGGYTF	TGCAGTGCTCCAGACGACAGGGAGGGCGGCTACACCTTC
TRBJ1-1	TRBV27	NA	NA	CASSFSGGPPGAEAFF	TGTGCCAGCAGTTTCTCGGGGGGACCCCCAGGCGCTGAAGCTTTCTTT
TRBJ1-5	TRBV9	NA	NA	CASSVGGNLNQPQHF	TGTGCCAGCAGCGTAGGAGGGAATTTAAATCAGCCCCAGCATTTT
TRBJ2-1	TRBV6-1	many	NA	CASSEARYGENEQFF	TGTGCCAGCAGTGAAGCGCGGTACGGGGAAAATGAGCAGTTCTTC
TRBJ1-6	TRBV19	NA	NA	CASSVIQGNHSPLHF	TGTGCCAGTAGTGTCATACAGGGCAATCATTCACCCCTCCACTTT
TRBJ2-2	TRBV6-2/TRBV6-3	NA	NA	CASSLSGGVVPAGELFF	TGTGCCAGCAGCCTTTCCGGGGGCGTAGTCCCCGCCGGGGAGCTGTTTTTT
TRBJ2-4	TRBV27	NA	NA	CASSPRPGAQNIQYF	TGTGCCAGCAGTCCACGCCCCGGGGCCCAAAACATTCAGTACTTC
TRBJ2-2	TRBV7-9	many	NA	CASSSPTQGRNTGELFF	TGTGCCAGCAGCTCACCAACACAGGGCAGAAACACCGGGGAGCTGTTTTTT
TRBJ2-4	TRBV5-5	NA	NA	CASSLRGVSTKNIQYF	TGTGCCAGCAGCCTCAGGGGGGTATCGACCAAAAACATTCAGTACTTC
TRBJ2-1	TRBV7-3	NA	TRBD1	CASSRRRDRSNEQFF	TGTGCCAGCAGTCGCCGCCGGGACAGATCCAATGAGCAGTTCTTC
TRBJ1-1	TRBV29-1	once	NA	CSVVAANTEAFF	TGCAGCGTTGTGGCGGCGAACACTGAAGCTTTCTTT
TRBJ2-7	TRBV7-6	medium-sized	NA	CASSTSQGRAYEQYF	TGTGCCAGCAGCACTTCACAGGGGAGGGCCTACGAGCAGTACTTC
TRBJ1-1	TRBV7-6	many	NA	CASSLAKTGLNTEAFF	TGTGCCAGCAGCTTAGCGAAGACAGGCCTGAACACTGAAGCTTTCTTT
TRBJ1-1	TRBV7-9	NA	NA	CASSLAEYEGTAEAFF	TGTGCCAGCAGCTTAGCTGAGTATGAGGGGACCGCTGAAGCTTTCTTT
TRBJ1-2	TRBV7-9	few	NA	CASRGRLGGYTF	TGTGCCAGCAGGGGACGGTTAGGGGGCTACACCTTC
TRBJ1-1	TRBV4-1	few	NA	CASRSPGEAFF	TGCGCCAGCAGGTCCCCCGGGGAAGCTTTCTTT
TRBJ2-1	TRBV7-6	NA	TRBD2	CASKGLAGAYSYNEQFF	TGTGCCAGCAAGGGACTAGCGGGGGCCTATTCCTACAATGAGCAGTTCTTC
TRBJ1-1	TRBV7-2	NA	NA	CASSYWSGRNTEAFF	TGTGCCAGCAGCTACTGGTCAGGGAGGAACACTGAAGCTTTCTTT
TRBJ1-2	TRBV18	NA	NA	CASSPPGGLYYGYTF	TGTGCCAGCTCACCCCCGGGGGGCCTTTACTATGGCTACACCTTC
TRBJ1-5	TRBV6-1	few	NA	CASSGRFYSNQPQHF	TGTGCCAGCAGTGGACGATTCTATAGCAATCAGCCCCAGCATTTT
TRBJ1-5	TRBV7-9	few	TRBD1	CASSSSDRDVNQPQHF	TGTGCCAGCAGCTCATCGGACAGGGACGTCAATCAGCCCCAGCATTTT
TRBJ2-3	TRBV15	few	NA	CATSRDKFRPKKSTDTQYF	TGTGCCACCAGCAGAGATAAGTTTCGACCTAAAAAATCCACAGATACGCAGTATTTT
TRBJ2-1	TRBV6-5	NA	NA	CASSSRRQGYNEQFF	TGTGCCAGCAGTTCCAGGCGGCAAGGTTACAATGAGCAGTTCTTC
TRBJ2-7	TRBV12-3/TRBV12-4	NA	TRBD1	CASEESGTGYHEQYF	TGTGCCAGTGAAGAGTCGGGGACAGGGTATCACGAGCAGTACTTC
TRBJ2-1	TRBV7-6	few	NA	CASSPLRGSSYNEQFF	TGTGCCAGCAGCCCACTTCGGGGGAGCTCCTACAATGAGCAGTTCTTC
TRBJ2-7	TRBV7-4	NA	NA	CASSTAIPSFSYEQYF	TGTGCCAGCAGCACGGCCATCCCATCGTTCAGTTACGAGCAGTACTTC
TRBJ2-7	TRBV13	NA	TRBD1	CASTLWRTGKDEQYF	TGTGCCAGCACCCTTTGGAGGACAGGCAAGGACGAGCAGTACTTC
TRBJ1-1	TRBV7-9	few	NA	CASCQGPLTTEAFF	TGTGCCAGCTGCCAGGGCCCGTTAACCACTGAAGCTTTCTTT
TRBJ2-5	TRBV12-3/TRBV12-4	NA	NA	CASSPIEETQYF	TGTGCCAGCAGCCCAATTGAAGAGACCCAGTACTTC
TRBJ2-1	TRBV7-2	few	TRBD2	CASSLGLAGGGFLYNEQFF	TGTGCCAGCAGCTTGGGACTAGCGGGGGGGGGGTTCCTCTACAATGAGCAGTTCTTC
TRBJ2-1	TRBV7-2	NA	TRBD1	CASSPDRDF	TGTGCCAGCAGCCCAGACAGGGACTTC
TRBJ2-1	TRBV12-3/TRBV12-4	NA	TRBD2	CASSPRSGGGDNEQFF	TGTGCCAGCAGTCCTAGGAGTGGGGGAGGGGACAATGAGCAGTTCTTC
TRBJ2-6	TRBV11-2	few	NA	CASSLEGGSGANVLTF	TGTGCCAGCAGCTTAGAGGGGGGCTCTGGGGCCAACGTCCTGACTTTC
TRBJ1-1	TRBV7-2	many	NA	CASSQQTLKYPEAFF	TGTGCCAGCAGCCAACAGACGCTTAAGTACCCTGAAGCTTTCTTT
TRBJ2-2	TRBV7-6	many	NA	CASSSPGGANTGELFF	TGTGCCAGCAGCTCACCCGGCGGCGCGAACACCGGGGAGCTGTTTTTT
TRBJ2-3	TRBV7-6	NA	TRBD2	CASSSSGGPTDTLYF	TGTGCCAGCAGCTCGAGCGGGGGCCCCACAGATACGCTGTATTTT
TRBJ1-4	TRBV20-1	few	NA	CSARGTFREVGKLFF	TGCAGTGCTAGAGGAACGTTCAGGGAGGTCGGAAAACTGTTTTTT
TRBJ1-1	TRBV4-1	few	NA	CASSQDVFLGGSGRNTEAFF	TGCGCCAGCAGCCAAGACGTGTTTTTGGGGGGCTCAGGAAGGAACACTGAAGCTTTCTTT
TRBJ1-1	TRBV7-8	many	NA	CASSLMPGLNTEAFF	TGTGCCAGCAGCTTAATGCCGGGGTTGAACACTGAAGCTTTCTTT
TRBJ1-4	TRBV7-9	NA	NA	CVSSLRRDGEKLFF	TGTGTCAGCAGCCTCAGACGGGATGGCGAAAAACTGTTTTTT
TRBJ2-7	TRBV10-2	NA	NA	CASSDALAYEQYF	TGCGCCAGCAGTGACGCCCTAGCCTACGAGCAGTACTTC
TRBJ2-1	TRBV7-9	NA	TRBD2	CASSSLLAGEREQFF	TGTGCCAGCAGCTCCTTACTAGCGGGGGAACGTGAGCAGTTCTTC
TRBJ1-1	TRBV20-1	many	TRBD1	CSAKTGAMNTEAFF	TGCAGTGCAAAGACAGGGGCCATGAACACTGAAGCTTTCTTT
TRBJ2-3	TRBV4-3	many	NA	CASSQDAAGGADTQYF	TGCGCCAGCAGCCAAGATGCGGCAGGTGGCGCAGATACGCAGTATTTT
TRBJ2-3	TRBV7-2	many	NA	CASSLSERRTDTQYF	TGTGCCAGCAGCCTGTCGGAGCGGCGCACAGATACGCAGTATTTT
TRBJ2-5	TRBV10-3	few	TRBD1	CAISDPTGQVGQETQYF	TGTGCCATCAGTGACCCGACCGGACAGGTCGGGCAAGAGACCCAGTACTTC
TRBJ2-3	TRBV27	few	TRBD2	CASSLYGRGESTDTQYF	TGTGCCAGCAGTTTATACGGGCGGGGGGAGAGCACAGATACGCAGTATTTT